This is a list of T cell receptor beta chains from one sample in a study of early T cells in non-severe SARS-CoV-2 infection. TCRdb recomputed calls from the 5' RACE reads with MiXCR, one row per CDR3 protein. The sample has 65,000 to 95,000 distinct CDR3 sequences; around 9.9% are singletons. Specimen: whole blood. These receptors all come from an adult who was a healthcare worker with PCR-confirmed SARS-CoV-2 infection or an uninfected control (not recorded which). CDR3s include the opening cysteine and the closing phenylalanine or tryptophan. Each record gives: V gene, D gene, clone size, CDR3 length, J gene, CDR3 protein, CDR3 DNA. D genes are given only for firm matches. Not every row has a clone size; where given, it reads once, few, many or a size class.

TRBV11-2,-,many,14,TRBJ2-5,CASSLEGAFATQYF,TGTGCCAGCAGCTTAGAGGGGGCATTTGCGACCCAGTACTTC
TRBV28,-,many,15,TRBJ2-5,CASSFSAGLQETQYF,TGTGCCAGCAGTTTCTCGGCAGGGCTCCAAGAGACCCAGTACTTC
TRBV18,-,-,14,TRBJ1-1,CASSPRQHDTEAFF,TGTGCCAGCTCACCAAGACAGCACGACACTGAAGCTTTCTTT
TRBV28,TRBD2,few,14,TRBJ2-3,CASTLAGEGDTQYF,TGTGCCAGCACCTTAGCGGGAGAGGGGGATACGCAGTATTTT
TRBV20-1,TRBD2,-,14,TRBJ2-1,CSAGRELSYNEQFF,TGCAGTGCTGGGCGGGAGCTTAGCTACAATGAGCAGTTCTTC
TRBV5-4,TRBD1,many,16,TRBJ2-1,CASRARTGSTLNEQFF,TGTGCCAGCAGAGCAAGGACAGGGTCGACTCTCAATGAGCAGTTCTTC
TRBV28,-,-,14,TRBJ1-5,CASSFSYSNQPQHF,TGTGCCAGCAGTTTCAGTTATAGCAATCAGCCCCAGCATTTT
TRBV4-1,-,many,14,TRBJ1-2,CASSLRTVLYGYTF,TGCGCCAGCAGCCTAAGGACGGTTCTCTATGGCTACACCTTC
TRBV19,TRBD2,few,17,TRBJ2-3,CASSIGREGWSTDTQYF,TGTGCCAGTAGTATCGGGAGGGAGGGGTGGAGCACAGATACGCAGTATTTT
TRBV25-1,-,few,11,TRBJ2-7,CASSDAYEQYF,TGTGCCAGCAGTGACGCCTACGAGCAGTACTTC
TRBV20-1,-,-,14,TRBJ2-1,CSATTTRLDNEQFF,TGCAGTGCTACGACGACTAGATTAGACAATGAGCAGTTCTTC
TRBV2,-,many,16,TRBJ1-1,CASSGGPIQGNTEAFF,TGTGCCAGCAGTGGCGGCCCAATCCAGGGGAACACTGAAGCTTTCTTT
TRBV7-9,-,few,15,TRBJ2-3,CASSLYSGGTDTQYF,TGTGCCAGCAGCTTATACTCAGGGGGGACAGATACGCAGTATTTT
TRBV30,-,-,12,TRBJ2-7,CAWSPSGPEQYF,TGTGCCTGGAGTCCGAGCGGACCCGAGCAGTACTTC
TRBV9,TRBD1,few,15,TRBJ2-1,CASSAQGQGSGEQFF,TGTGCCAGCAGCGCGCAAGGACAGGGATCCGGTGAGCAGTTCTTC
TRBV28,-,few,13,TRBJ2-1,CASSLYPLNEQFF,TGTGCCAGCAGTTTATATCCGCTGAATGAGCAGTTCTTC
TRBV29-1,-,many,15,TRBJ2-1,CSVEEAGLSYNEQFF,TGCAGCGTTGAAGAAGCGGGCCTCTCCTACAATGAGCAGTTCTTC
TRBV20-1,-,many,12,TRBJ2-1,CSARDGPDEQFF,TGCAGTGCTAGAGACGGTCCGGATGAGCAGTTCTTC
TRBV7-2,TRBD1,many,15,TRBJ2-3,CASSLGDRAWDTQYF,TGTGCCAGCAGCTTAGGGGACAGGGCTTGGGATACGCAGTATTTT